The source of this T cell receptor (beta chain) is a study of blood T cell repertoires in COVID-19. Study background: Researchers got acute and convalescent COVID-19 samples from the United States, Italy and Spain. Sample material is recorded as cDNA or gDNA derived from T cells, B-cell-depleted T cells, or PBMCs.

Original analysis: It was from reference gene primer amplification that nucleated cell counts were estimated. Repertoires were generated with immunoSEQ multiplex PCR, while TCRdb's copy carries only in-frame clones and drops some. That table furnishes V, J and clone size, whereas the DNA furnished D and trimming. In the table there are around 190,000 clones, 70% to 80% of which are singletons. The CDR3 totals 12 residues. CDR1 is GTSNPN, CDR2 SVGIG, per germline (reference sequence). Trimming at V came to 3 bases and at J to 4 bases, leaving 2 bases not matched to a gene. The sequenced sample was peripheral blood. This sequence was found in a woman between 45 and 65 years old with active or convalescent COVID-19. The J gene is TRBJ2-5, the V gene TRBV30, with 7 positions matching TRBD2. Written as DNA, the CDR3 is TGTGCCTGGAGGGTAGCGGGAGAGACCCAGTACTTC. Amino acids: CAWRVAGETQYF.